This T cell receptor beta chain is from a study of shared clonotypes between healthy human individuals. The run depth of the assay was deep. Here immunoSEQ multiplex PCR was the method, and the copy in TCRdb shows in-frame clones only, minus some. The profile shows about 2.3 million clones, 85% to 95% of them singletons. In its sample, this clone was seen a few times. Its antigen is not known. Study-wide findings and caveats: Donors were few, which limited the genetic and exposure-history diversity represented.

Germline loops: CDR1 MNHEY, CDR2 SVGAGI. V was cut by 1 base and J by 1 base, with 4 bases left in between. The CDR3 runs 13 residues. None of the donors, who were healthy HIV-negative adults, had recently had acute infections or vaccinations. It was into CD45RA+ naive and CD45RA-negative memory subsets that the CD4+ cells were split. The chain couples TRBV6-5 to TRBJ1-1; D gene ambiguous. This sequence was found in a man between 18 and 29 years old in good health. Some clones in this sample may be carry-over from other donors' samples. Sequenced sample: naive CD4+ T cells from PBMCs. Regarding subset: CD45RA+ positively selected. The CDR3 loop is CASSYWQNTEAFF. The CDR3, as DNA: TGTGCCAGCAGTTACTGGCAGAACACTGAAGCTTTCTTT.